Shown below are 27 T cell receptor beta chains from a single sample sequenced in a study of cytomegalovirus exposure and HLA in healthy donors. The primer mix had 60 Vbeta and 13 Jbeta primers. Here immunoSEQ multiplex PCR was the method, and the copy in TCRdb shows in-frame clones only, minus some. The sample lists 50,000 to 75,000 clones; over 70% were seen once. Sequences were obtained from PBMCs. These TCRs come from a woman in her thirties or forties in good health and CMV-seronegative.

V is TRBV7-8 and J is TRBJ2-1; no definite D call. There are 12 residues in the CDR3. Per the germline V gene, CDR1 is SGHVS and CDR2 is FQNEAQ. Trimming removed 1 base from V and 10 bases from J, with 8 bases in between. The CDR3 spells CASSLDMQEQFF. The DNA for the CDR3 is TGTGCCAGCAGCTTAGATATGCAGGAGCAGTTCTTC.

The gene calls are TRBV6-5 and TRBJ2-2; D gene uncertain. The ends were cut back, 2 bases at V and 5 bases at J, with 12 bases in the middle. From germline, CDR1 is MNHEY and CDR2 SVGAGI. The CDR3 runs 15 residues. CDR3 residues: CASSYMRQWTGELFF. Here the CDR3 DNA reads TGTGCCAGCAGTTACATGAGGCAATGGACCGGGGAGCTGTTTTTT.

The chain recombines TRBV5-1 with TRBJ1-4; D is perhaps TRBD1 (5 bases). This CDR3 is built from 14 residues. Between the trimmed V and J ends, which lost 0 bases and 3 bases, there was a span of 6 bases. CDR1 and CDR2 (germline): SGHRS, YFSETQ. CDR3 loop: CASSLGQSNEKLFF. Here the CDR3 DNA reads TGCGCCAGCAGCTTGGGACAGTCTAATGAAAAACTGTTTTTT.

The gene calls are TRBV5-1 and TRBJ2-2, with 7 bases fitting TRBD1. Germline CDR1 reads SGHRS; CDR2 reads YFSETQ. The CDR3 loop spans 13 amino acids. Unmatched junction bases numbered 0, after V lost 3 bases and J lost 4 bases. The DNA for the CDR3 is TGCGCCAGCAGCTGGGACAGCACCGGGGAGCTGTTTTTT. It specifies CASSWDSTGELFF. Full variable domain (outside the CDR3, taken from reference TRBV5-1 and TRBJ2-2): KAGVTQTPRYLIKTRGQQVTLSCSPISGHRSVSWYQQTPGQGLQFLFEYFSETQRNKGNFPGRFSGRQFSNSRSEMNVSTLELGDSALYLCASSWDSTGELFFGEGSRLTVL.

The rearrangement joins TRBV4-1 to TRBJ2-6; the D gene is possibly TRBD2 (6 bases). Deletions cut 4 bases from V and 4 bases from J, with 11 bases between. This CDR3 is 15 amino acids long. Per germline, CDR1 MGHRA and CDR2 YSYEKL. For the CDR3, the DNA is TGCGCCAGCAGCCCTTCCAGCGGGGGGGCCAACGTCCTGACTTTC. Its translation: CASSPSSGGANVLTF.

The chain uses TRBV29-1 and TRBJ2-2, with 10 bases lining up with TRBD2. This CDR3 is 16 amino acids long. CDR1 and CDR2 (germline): SQVTM, ANQGSEA. V lost 6 bases to trimming and J lost 0 bases; unmatched junction nucleotides: 7. CDR3 region: CSVAGSGRTNTGELFF. The CDR3 DNA is TGCAGCGTCGCTGGTAGCGGGAGGACGAACACCGGGGAGCTGTTTTTT.

The V gene is TRBV7-2, the J gene TRBJ2-7; tentative D call: TRBD1 (6 bases). Trimming stripped 5 bases from V and 2 bases from J, with 16 bases between. The CDR3 contains 15 residues. Per the germline V gene, CDR1 is SGHTA and CDR2 is FQGNSA. CDR3 coding DNA: TGTGCCAGCAGCCCCATGTTAGCAGGGGCCTACGAGCAGTACTTC. Encoded protein: CASSPMLAGAYEQYF.

CDR3 in DNA: TGCGCCAGCGGGACAGGGGAAAGCTTCTTAGTTGCCGAAAAACTGTTTTTT. Amino acids: CASGTGESFLVAEKLFF. The chain couples TRBV10-2 to TRBJ1-4, with 10 nucleotides matching TRBD1. Germline CDR1 reads WSHSY; CDR2 reads SAAADI. This CDR3 is 17 amino acids long. After removal of 8 bases from V and 8 bases from J, the junction contained 17 bases not matched to a gene.

V usage is TRBV18 and J usage is TRBJ2-5; a weak D match, TRBD1 (5 bases). CDR3 size: 16 residues. The V and J ends lost 6 bases and 7 bases respectively, with 24 bases between them. Germline values: CDR1 KGHSH, CDR2 LQKENI. The CDR3 DNA reads TGTGCCAGCTCCCAAGGGGCAGGCACCCGAAAAGGGACCCAGTACTTC. Its translation: CASSQGAGTRKGTQYF.

This clone was counted only a few times. This chain uses TRBV4-1 with TRBJ1-1; a weak D match, TRBD1 (6 bases). V lost 3 bases, J lost 1 base, and 12 bases lay in between. The CDR3 is 15 amino acids. Germline CDR1 reads MGHRA; CDR2 reads YSYEKL. The CDR3 DNA reads as TGCGCCAGCAGCCAGGCTAAGGACAGGAACACTGAAGCTTTCTTT. Encoded protein: CASSQAKDRNTEAFF.

The chain employs TRBV4-1 and TRBJ1-2; TRBD1 is a possible D gene (5 bases). V lost 3 bases and J lost 2, with 16 bases in between. The CDR3 contains 16 residues. The germline V gene has CDR1 MGHRA and CDR2 YSYEKL. CDR3 protein: CASSHAPGGRNYGYTF. CDR3 nucleotides: TGCGCCAGCAGCCACGCCCCGGGGGGGAGAAACTATGGCTACACCTTC.

The rearrangement uses TRBV5-4 and TRBJ2-5; 11 nucleotides line up with TRBD1. The CDR3 consists of 20 residues. The ends lost 4 bases at V and 5 bases at J; junction bases unmatched: 22. In germline, CDR1 is SGHNT, CDR2 YYREEE (reference sequence). The chain's CDR3 is CASSRGQGARVSNFEETQYF. The CDR3 region has the DNA TGTGCCAGCAGCAGAGGACAGGGGGCGCGGGTATCGAATTTCGAGGAGACCCAGTACTTC.

The chain joins TRBV2 to TRBJ1-5, with 7 positions matching TRBD1. The CDR3 runs to 13 residues. Trimming cost V 6 bases and J 4 bases; bases outside gene matches: 3. Germline loops: CDR1 SNHLY, CDR2 FYNNEI. The CDR3 is CASRDRSNQPQHF. CDR3 bases: TGTGCCAGCAGGGACAGGAGTAATCAGCCCCAGCATTTT.

The chain links TRBV7-2 to TRBJ1-1, with D tentatively TRBD1 (5 bases). The CDR3 sequence is 15 residues long. Germline V CDR1 and CDR2: SGHTA, FQGNSA. V shed 1 base and J shed 1 base, with 10 bases lying between them. CDR3 residues: CASSLGHRRNTEAFF. The CDR3 region has the DNA TGTGCCAGCAGCTTAGGGCACAGGAGGAACACTGAAGCTTTCTTT. The variable domain in full, completed from reference TRBV7-2 and TRBJ1-1, reads GAGVSQSPSNKVTEKGKDVELRCDPISGHTALYWYRQSLGQGLEFLIYFQGNSAPDKSGLPSDRFSAERTGGSVSTLTIQRTQQEDSAVYLCASSLGHRRNTEAFFGQGTRLTVV.

The rearrangement joins TRBV15 to TRBJ2-1; 7 bases match TRBD2. CDR1 LNHNV and CDR2 YYDKDF come from the germline V gene (reference sequence). Unmatched junction bases numbered 12, after V lost 5 bases and J lost 5 bases. This CDR3 contains 16 residues. The CDR3 DNA reads as TGTGCCACCAGCCTCCCCCCGAGGGAGGGGAACAATGAGCAGTTCTTC. This sequence encodes CATSLPPREGNNEQFF.

The chain is built from TRBV18 and TRBJ2-3; 9 positions agree with TRBD1. Germline V gene lookup returns CDR1 KGHSH and CDR2 LQKENI. The length of the CDR3 is 15 residues. V gave up 2 bases and J gave up 4 bases; unmatched junction bases: 4. CDR3 sequence: CASSPMGQGSDTQYF. DNA of the CDR3: TGTGCCAGCTCACCAATGGGACAGGGTTCAGATACGCAGTATTTT.

This chain links TRBV28 with TRBJ2-7, with D possibly matching TRBD1 (6 bases). CDR1 is MDHEN and CDR2 is SYDVKM in the germline V gene. V lost 5 bases to trimming and J lost 1 base, with 9 bases between them. CDR3 length equals 13 residues. The CDR3 coding sequence is TGTGCCAGCAGTCCAGGACAGTCCTACGAGCAGTACTTC. Encoded protein: CASSPGQSYEQYF.

This chain uses TRBV9 with TRBJ1-1, with D possibly TRBD1 on 5 matching bases. Trimming removed 4 bases at V and 3 bases at J, with 13 bases between. Germline V gives CDR1 SGDLS, CDR2 YYNGEE. The CDR3 totals 14 residues. CDR3 sequence: CASSPYDSYTEAFF. The CDR3 bases are TGTGCCAGCAGCCCCTATGACAGCTACACTGAAGCTTTCTTT. Supplemented by reference TRBV9 and TRBJ1-1, the full variable domain reads DSGVTQTPKHLITATGQRVTLRCSPRSGDLSVYWYQQSLDQGLQFLIQYYNGEERAKGNILERFSAQQFPDLHSELNLSSLELGDSALYFCASSPYDSYTEAFFGQGTRLTVV.

This clone has just one count. The chain recombines TRBV28 with TRBJ2-7; 8 nucleotides match TRBD2. The V gene end was trimmed by 4 bases and the J gene end by 3 bases; junction bases not matched to a gene: 8. The CDR3 sequence is 15 residues long. Germline CDR1 MDHEN, CDR2 SYDVKM. This CDR3 reads CASSSGVAGFYEQYF. The DNA of the CDR3 is TGTGCCAGCAGTTCCGGGGTAGCGGGGTTCTACGAGCAGTACTTC.

The chain couples TRBV5-1 to TRBJ2-7; 15 bases match TRBD2. This CDR3 comprises 17 residues. With 5 bases clipped from V and 4 bases from J, the junction kept 10 bases outside the gene matches. CDR1 SGHRS and CDR2 YFSETQ come from the germline V gene. The CDR3: CASSWASGLAGGYEQYF. The CDR3 DNA reads as TGCGCCAGCAGTTGGGCTTCGGGACTAGCGGGAGGATACGAGCAGTACTTC.

The chain has TRBV7-2 and TRBJ1-2; D is unresolved. Trimming stripped 1 base from V and 3 bases from J, with 12 bases between. The germline V gene has CDR1 SGHTA and CDR2 FQGNSA. The CDR3 has 15 amino acids. This chain's CDR3 is CASSLGGAVDYGYTF. The CDR3 DNA is TGTGCCAGCAGCTTAGGGGGAGCGGTTGACTATGGCTACACCTTC.

In DNA, the CDR3 is TGTGCCAGCACTGAGGACAGGGGCACAGATACGCAGTATTTT. Protein sequence: CASTEDRGTDTQYF. The genes are TRBV28 and TRBJ2-3; TRBD1 matches at 8 bases. This CDR3 comprises 14 residues. In germline, CDR1 is MDHEN, CDR2 SYDVKM. V dropped 7 bases and J dropped 1; count of bases not matched to a gene: 4. Full variable domain (outside the CDR3, taken from reference TRBV28 and TRBJ2-3): DVKVTQSSRYLVKRTGEKVFLECVQDMDHENMFWYRQDPGLGLRLIYFSYDVKMKEKGDIPEGYSVSREKKERFSLILESASTNQTSMYLCASTEDRGTDTQYFGPGTRLTVL.

The rearrangement uses TRBV6-6 and TRBJ1-3; 8 bases map to TRBD1. From germline, CDR1 is MNHNY and CDR2 SVGAGI (reference sequence). The junction had 7 bases not matched to a gene; V was cut back by 5 bases and J by 4 bases. The CDR3 spans 15 residues. CDR3 DNA: TGTGCCAGCAGTCCCTTACAGGGGGACGGAAACACCATATATTTT. Translation gives CASSPLQGDGNTIYF.

The chain recombines TRBV7-8 with TRBJ2-1, with TRBD2 identical over 11 bases. The germline V gene has CDR1 SGHVS and CDR2 FQNEAQ. The V and J ends lost 5 bases and 5 bases, in that order; junction bases with no gene match: 11. This CDR3 comprises 17 residues. The CDR3 DNA is TGTGCCAGCAGCCTAAGGGATCCACTAGCGGGGGACAATGAGCAGTTCTTC. Amino acid sequence: CASSLRDPLAGDNEQFF.

The chain recombines TRBV6-1 with TRBJ2-7, with D possibly TRBD2 on 5 matching bases. The CDR3 sequence is 13 residues long. Germline CDR1 and CDR2: MNHNS and SASEGT. Trimming removed 10 bases from V and 5 bases from J, with 18 bases in between. In nucleotides, the CDR3 is TGTGCCACCACACTAGTCCCGACCCACGAGCAGTACTTC. Amino acids: CATTLVPTHEQYF.

The chain couples TRBV5-6 to TRBJ1-2, with TRBD1 as a possible D gene (6 bases). The CDR3 covers 13 residues. Germline-derived CDR1 and CDR2 are SGHDT and YYEEEE. The V end lost 1 base, the J end lost 2 bases, and 6 bases lay between the germline ends. As DNA, the CDR3 is TGTGCCAGCAGCTTGAGGGGGAACTATGGCTACACCTTC. Its protein product is CASSLRGNYGYTF.

This chain connects TRBV7-9 to TRBJ2-1; D might be TRBD2 (6 bases). V was shortened by 5 bases and J by 5 bases, with 13 bases between the two germline ends. The CDR3 covers 14 residues. Germline values: CDR1 SEHNR, CDR2 FQNEAQ (reference sequence). The CDR3 reads CASSLGTLDNEQFF. The CDR3 DNA sequence: TGTGCCAGCAGCCTAGGGACTCTAGACAATGAGCAGTTCTTC.